The 11 T cell receptor beta chains in this list originate from one sample, sequenced in a study of HIV-infected children after antiretroviral therapy interruption. RNA-based 3' RACE libraries used unique molecular identifiers. TCRdb used MiXCR to reprocess the 3' RACE reads, holding one entry per CDR3 protein. The repertoire consists of 70,000 to 90,000 distinct CDR3 sequences, with approximately 6.9% occurring once and the leading ten covering 0.85% to 1.3%. The treatment here: PENTA 11 planned treatment interruption arm or continuous ART arm. This specimen was CD45RA+ CD4+ T cells from PBMCs, pooled from several time points, taken from a donor given antiretroviral therapy, either interrupted or continuous. Subset indicated: naive CD4+ CD45RA+ CD45RO- T cells. These receptors were obtained from a pool of human donors with HIV.

This clonotype was observed at least ten times. This sequence joins TRBV29-1 and TRBJ1-2; 7 bases map to TRBD1. V was clipped by 7 bases and J by 4 bases; unmatched bases: 18. The CDR3 totals 16 residues. Germline V gene sequence: CDR1 SQVTM, CDR2 ANQGSEA. The CDR3 is CSAGWHREGATYGYTF. CDR3 bases: TGCAGCGCCGGGTGGCATCGGGAGGGGGCAACCTATGGCTACACCTTC.

This clonotype was counted at least ten times. The rearrangement uses TRBV5-6 and TRBJ2-7; 8 bases are a match to TRBD2. Trimming cost V 2 bases and J 2 bases; bases outside gene matches: 6. Germline lookup yields CDR1 SGHDT and CDR2 YYEEEE. The CDR3 spans 15 residues. The CDR3: CASSFYSGSPYEQYF. As DNA, the CDR3 is TGTGCCAGCAGCTTTTACAGCGGGAGCCCCTACGAGCAGTACTTC.

This clonotype was counted a few times. The genes are TRBV12-3 or TRBV12-4 and TRBJ2-3; 7 positions match TRBD2. CDR3 size: 13 residues. V shed 6 bases and J 4 bases; nucleotides not matched to a gene: 4. The CDR3 coding sequence is TGTGCCAGCAGGGGGACTAACGCAGATACGCAGTATTTT. Translation gives CASRGTNADTQYF.

This clonotype was recorded at least ten times. This chain uses TRBV7-2 with TRBJ2-5; D gene uncertain. Trimming took 5 bases from V and 3 from J, leaving 16 bases between them. This CDR3 has 15 residues. Germline V lookup: CDR1 SGHTA, CDR2 FQGNSA. The CDR3 reads CASSLVGNSKETQYF. For the CDR3, the DNA is TGTGCCAGCAGCCTAGTGGGGAACTCTAAAGAGACCCAGTACTTC.

The chain carries TRBV5-1 and TRBJ2-7; the D is unclear. CDR1 is SGHRS, CDR2 YFSETQ, per germline. This CDR3 has 14 residues. Trimming cost V 5 bases and J 5 bases, with 17 bases left between them. This CDR3 is CASRREQRSDEQYF. The DNA for the CDR3 is TGCGCCAGCAGACGAGAACAGCGATCCGACGAGCAGTACTTC.

In this sample, this clonotype turned up many times. The gene calls are TRBV27 and TRBJ2-1, with 9 bases that match TRBD1. The CDR3 length is 18 residues. The ends lost 5 bases at V and 5 bases at J; junction bases unmatched: 16. Germline values: CDR1 MNHEY, CDR2 SMNVEV (reference sequence). The CDR3 loop reads CASSPPYTGTGFDNEQFF. CDR3 in DNA: TGTGCCAGCAGTCCCCCCTATACCGGGACAGGGTTCGACAATGAGCAGTTCTTC.

The V call is TRBV20-1, the J call TRBJ1-1; 8 positions match TRBD1. Per germline, CDR1 DFQATT and CDR2 SNEGSKA (reference sequence). V shed 0 bases, J shed 2 bases, and the junction held 8 bases outside the gene matches. This CDR3 region has 16 residues. The CDR3, as DNA: TGCAGTGCTAGAGATGGGGGGCAGGGGGCAAACACTGAAGCTTTCTTT. Protein: CSARDGGQGANTEAFF.

The table lists this clonotype with a few counts. The chain recombines TRBV12-3 or TRBV12-4 with TRBJ1-4, with 7 bases fitting TRBD1. The CDR3 is 15 residues long. Trimming took 5 bases from V and 5 from J; bases not matched to a gene: 8. Written as DNA, the CDR3 is TGTGCCAGCAGTCCGTACAGGGGATACAATGAAAAACTGTTTTTT. It is translated as CASSPYRGYNEKLFF.

This clonotype has at least ten counts. The V gene is TRBV10-3, the J gene TRBJ2-3; D remains unclear. The germline V gene encodes CDR1 ENHRY and CDR2 SYGVKD. V lost 6 bases and J lost 0, with 1 base in between. This CDR3 has 11 residues. The CDR3 sequence: CAIRSTDTQYF. In DNA, the CDR3 is TGTGCCATCAGAAGCACAGATACGCAGTATTTT.

V usage is TRBV27 and J usage is TRBJ2-3, with 7 bases fitting TRBD2. Germline-derived CDR1 and CDR2 are MNHEY and SMNVEV (reference sequence). The CDR3 has 15 amino acids. V gave up 7 bases and J gave up 5 bases; unmatched junction bases: 12. The chain's CDR3 is CASIGVRGVGDTQYF. The CDR3, as DNA: TGTGCCAGCATAGGGGTCCGGGGGGTAGGAGATACGCAGTATTTT.

This clonotype was detected ten times or more. The chain joins TRBV4-1 to TRBJ1-5; 8 bases agree with TRBD1. The CDR3 sequence is 15 residues long. Germline CDR1 and CDR2: MGHRA and YSYEKL. V trimming: 4 bases; J trimming: 5 bases; junction bases outside the gene matches: 7. CDR3 nucleotides: TGCGCCAGCAGCCGAAAGACAGGGGTAGATCAGCCCCAGCATTTT. It translates to CASSRKTGVDQPQHF.